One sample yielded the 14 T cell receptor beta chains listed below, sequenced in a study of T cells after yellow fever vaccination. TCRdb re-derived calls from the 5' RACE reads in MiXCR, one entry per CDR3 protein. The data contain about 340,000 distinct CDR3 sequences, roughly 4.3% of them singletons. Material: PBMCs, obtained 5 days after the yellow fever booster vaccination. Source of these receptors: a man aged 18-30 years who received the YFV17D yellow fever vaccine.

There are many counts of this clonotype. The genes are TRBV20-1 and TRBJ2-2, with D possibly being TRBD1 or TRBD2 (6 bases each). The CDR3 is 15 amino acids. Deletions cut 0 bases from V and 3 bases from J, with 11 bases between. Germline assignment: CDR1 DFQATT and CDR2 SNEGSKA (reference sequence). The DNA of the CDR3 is TGCAGTGCTAGAGAGGGGGGCCGGGACACCGGGGAGCTGTTTTTT. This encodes CSAREGGRDTGELFF.

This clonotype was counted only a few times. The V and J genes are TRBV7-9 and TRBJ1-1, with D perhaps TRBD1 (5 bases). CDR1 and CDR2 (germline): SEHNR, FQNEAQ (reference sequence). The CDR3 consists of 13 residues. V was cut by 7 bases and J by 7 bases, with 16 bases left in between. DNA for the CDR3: TGTGCCAGCAACTGGGGGTCGGGGGGTGAAGCTTTCTTT. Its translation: CASNWGSGGEAFF.

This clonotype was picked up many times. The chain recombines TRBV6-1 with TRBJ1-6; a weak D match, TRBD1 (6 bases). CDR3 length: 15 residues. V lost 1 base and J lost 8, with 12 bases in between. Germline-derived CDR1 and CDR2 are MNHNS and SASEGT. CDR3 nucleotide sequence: TGTGCCAGCAGTGAAGTGGGGGGGCGAGATTCACCCCTCCACTTT. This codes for CASSEVGGRDSPLHF.

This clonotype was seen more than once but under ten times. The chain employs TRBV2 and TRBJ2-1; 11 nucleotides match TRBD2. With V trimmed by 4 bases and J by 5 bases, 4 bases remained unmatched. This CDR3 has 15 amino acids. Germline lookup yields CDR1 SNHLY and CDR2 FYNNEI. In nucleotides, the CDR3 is TGTGCCAGCAGTGCTTTAGCGGGGGGGAACAATGAGCAGTTCTTC. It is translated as CASSALAGGNNEQFF.

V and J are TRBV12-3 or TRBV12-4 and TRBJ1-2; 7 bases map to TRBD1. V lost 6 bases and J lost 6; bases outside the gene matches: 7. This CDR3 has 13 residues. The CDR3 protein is CASSVARGNGYTF. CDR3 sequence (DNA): TGTGCCAGCAGCGTTGCCAGGGGGAATGGCTACACCTTC.

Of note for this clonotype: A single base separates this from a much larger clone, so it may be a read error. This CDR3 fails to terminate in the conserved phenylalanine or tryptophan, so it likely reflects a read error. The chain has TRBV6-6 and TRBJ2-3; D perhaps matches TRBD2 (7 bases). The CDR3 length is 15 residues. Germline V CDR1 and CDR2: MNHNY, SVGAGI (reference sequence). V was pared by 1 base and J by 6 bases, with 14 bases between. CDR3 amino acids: CASSYLGGAPDTQYL. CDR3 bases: TGTGCCAGCAGTTACTTAGGGGGGGCCCCCGATACGCAGTATTTA.

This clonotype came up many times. This CDR3 is CASSLARGGDYNEQFF. The CDR3 region has the DNA TGCGCCAGCAGCTTGGCGCGGGGGGGGGACTACAATGAGCAGTTCTTC. The chain joins TRBV5-1 to TRBJ2-1; TRBD2 agrees at 9 bases. The CDR3 runs 16 residues. The germline V gene encodes CDR1 SGHRS and CDR2 YFSETQ. J was trimmed by 3 bases and V by 0 bases; bases with no gene match: 4.

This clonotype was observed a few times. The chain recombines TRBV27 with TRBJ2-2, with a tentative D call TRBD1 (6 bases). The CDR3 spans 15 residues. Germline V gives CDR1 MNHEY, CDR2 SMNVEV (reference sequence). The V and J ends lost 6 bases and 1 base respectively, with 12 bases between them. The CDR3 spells CASRGRGLNTGELFF. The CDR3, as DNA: TGTGCCAGCAGGGGCAGGGGATTGAACACCGGGGAGCTGTTTTTT.

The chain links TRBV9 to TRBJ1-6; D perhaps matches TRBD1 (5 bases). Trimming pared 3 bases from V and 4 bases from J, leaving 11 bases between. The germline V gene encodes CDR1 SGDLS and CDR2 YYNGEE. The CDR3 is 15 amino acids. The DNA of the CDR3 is TGTGCCAGCAGCGGGGGCAGCACTTATAATTCACCCCTCCACTTT. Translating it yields CASSGGSTYNSPLHF.

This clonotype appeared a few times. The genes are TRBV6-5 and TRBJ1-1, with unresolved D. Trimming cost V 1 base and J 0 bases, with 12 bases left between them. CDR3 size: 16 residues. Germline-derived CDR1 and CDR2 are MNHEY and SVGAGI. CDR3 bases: TGTGCCAGCAGTTACTTGTCATCGATCATGAACACTGAAGCTTTCTTT. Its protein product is CASSYLSSIMNTEAFF.

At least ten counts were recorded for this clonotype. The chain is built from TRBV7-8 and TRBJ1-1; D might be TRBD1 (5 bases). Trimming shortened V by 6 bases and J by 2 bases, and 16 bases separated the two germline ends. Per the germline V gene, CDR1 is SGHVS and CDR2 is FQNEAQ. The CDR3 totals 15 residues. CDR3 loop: CASSYLLRGNTEAFF. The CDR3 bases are TGTGCCAGCAGTTACCTATTGCGGGGCAACACTGAAGCTTTCTTT.

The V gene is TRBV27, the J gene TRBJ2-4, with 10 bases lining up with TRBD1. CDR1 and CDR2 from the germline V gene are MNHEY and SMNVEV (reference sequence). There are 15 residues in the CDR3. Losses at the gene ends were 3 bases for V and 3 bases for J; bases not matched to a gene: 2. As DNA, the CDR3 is TGTGCCAGCAGTTTTTGGACAGGGGGCAAAAACATTCAGTACTTC. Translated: CASSFWTGGKNIQYF.

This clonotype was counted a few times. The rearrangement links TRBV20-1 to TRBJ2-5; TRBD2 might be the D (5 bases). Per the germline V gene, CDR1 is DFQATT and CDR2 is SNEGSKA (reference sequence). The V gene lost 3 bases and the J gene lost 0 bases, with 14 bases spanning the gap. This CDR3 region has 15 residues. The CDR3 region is CSARGFGMYQETQYF. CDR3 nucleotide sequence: TGCAGTGCTAGGGGCTTCGGGATGTACCAAGAGACCCAGTACTTC.

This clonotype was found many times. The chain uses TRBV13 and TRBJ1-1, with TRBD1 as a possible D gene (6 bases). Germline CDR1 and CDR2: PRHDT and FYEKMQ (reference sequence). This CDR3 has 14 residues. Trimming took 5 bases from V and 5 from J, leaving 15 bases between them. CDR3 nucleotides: TGTGCCAGCAGCCCGTTACAGGGTTTAACTGAAGCTTTCTTT. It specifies CASSPLQGLTEAFF.